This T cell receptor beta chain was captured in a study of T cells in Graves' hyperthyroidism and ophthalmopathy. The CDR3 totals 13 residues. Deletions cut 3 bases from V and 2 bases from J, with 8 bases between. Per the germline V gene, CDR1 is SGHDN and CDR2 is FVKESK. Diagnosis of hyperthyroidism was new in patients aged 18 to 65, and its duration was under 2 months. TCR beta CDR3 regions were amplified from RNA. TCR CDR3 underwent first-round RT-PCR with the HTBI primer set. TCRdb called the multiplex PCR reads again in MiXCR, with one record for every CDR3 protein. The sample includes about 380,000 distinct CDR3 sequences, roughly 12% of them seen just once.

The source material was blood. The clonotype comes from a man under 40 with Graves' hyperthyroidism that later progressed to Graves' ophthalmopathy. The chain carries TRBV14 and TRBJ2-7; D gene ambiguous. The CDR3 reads CASSHGATYEQYF. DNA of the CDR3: TGTGCCAGCAGCCATGGAGCAACCTACGAGCAGTACTTC.